The 5 T cell receptor beta chains listed next were all sequenced from one sample in a study of T-cell memory formation after mild COVID-19. TCRdb independently ran MiXCR on the 5' RACE reads; one entry per CDR3 protein. The sample holds about 150,000 distinct CDR3 sequences, less than 25% seen once. Sequencing input: PBMCs or a T cell subset sorted from them (not recorded which). Receptors were obtained from an adult woman who had mild COVID-19 (a few samples of this study predate the infection). Cell type and time point are not known.

The CDR3 region is CASSPKGTGGYEQYF. CDR3 bases: TGTGCCAGCAGCCCCAAGGGGACAGGGGGCTACGAGCAGTACTTC. The V gene is TRBV7-8, the J gene TRBJ2-7; 11 bases line up with TRBD1. Germline V gene sequence: CDR1 SGHVS, CDR2 FQNEAQ. This CDR3 contains 15 residues. The V segment lost 5 bases and the J segment 3 bases; nucleotides outside the gene matches: 6.

This chain joins TRBV15 and TRBJ2-3; possibly TRBD1 for D (6 bases). Trimming left V 3 bases short and J 5 bases short, with 12 bases between. Germline V CDR1 and CDR2: LNHNV, YYDKDF (reference sequence). The CDR3 length is 14 residues. This CDR3 reads CATSSTRGGDTQYF. The CDR3 DNA reads as TGTGCCACCAGCAGCACTAGAGGGGGAGATACGCAGTATTTT.

This clonotype was detected many times. The chain joins TRBV5-1 to TRBJ2-5; D perhaps matches TRBD2 (5 bases). V shed 0 bases and J shed 9 bases, with 18 bases lying between them. CDR3 size: 15 residues. Per germline, CDR1 SGHRS and CDR2 YFSETQ. The CDR3 sequence is CASSLADSYQEAQYF. The CDR3 DNA reads as TGCGCCAGCAGCTTGGCGGACTCGTATCAAGAAGCCCAGTACTTC.

The CDR3 bases are TGTGCCAGCAGCGTAGGAGGCATGGTCACTGAAGCTTTCTTT. The encoded protein is CASSVGGMVTEAFF. The gene calls are TRBV9 and TRBJ1-1, with unresolved D. The CDR3 loop spans 14 amino acids. V lost 0 bases, J lost 4 bases, and 10 bases lay in between. Germline V gene sequence: CDR1 SGDLS, CDR2 YYNGEE.

The chain links TRBV9 to TRBJ2-7; D is undetermined. CDR1 is SGDLS and CDR2 is YYNGEE in the germline V gene. V dropped 0 bases and J dropped 7 bases, with 11 bases sitting between them. CDR3 length: 13 residues. Here the CDR3 DNA reads TGTGCCAGCAGCGTAGCTTCGGCCCGAGAGCAGTACTTC. It is translated as CASSVASAREQYF. The variable domain in full, with the rest retrieved from reference TRBV9 and TRBJ2-7, is DSGVTQTPKHLITATGQRVTLRCSPRSGDLSVYWYQQSLDQGLQFLIQYYNGEERAKGNILERFSAQQFPDLHSELNLSSLELGDSALYFCASSVASAREQYFGPGTRLTVT.